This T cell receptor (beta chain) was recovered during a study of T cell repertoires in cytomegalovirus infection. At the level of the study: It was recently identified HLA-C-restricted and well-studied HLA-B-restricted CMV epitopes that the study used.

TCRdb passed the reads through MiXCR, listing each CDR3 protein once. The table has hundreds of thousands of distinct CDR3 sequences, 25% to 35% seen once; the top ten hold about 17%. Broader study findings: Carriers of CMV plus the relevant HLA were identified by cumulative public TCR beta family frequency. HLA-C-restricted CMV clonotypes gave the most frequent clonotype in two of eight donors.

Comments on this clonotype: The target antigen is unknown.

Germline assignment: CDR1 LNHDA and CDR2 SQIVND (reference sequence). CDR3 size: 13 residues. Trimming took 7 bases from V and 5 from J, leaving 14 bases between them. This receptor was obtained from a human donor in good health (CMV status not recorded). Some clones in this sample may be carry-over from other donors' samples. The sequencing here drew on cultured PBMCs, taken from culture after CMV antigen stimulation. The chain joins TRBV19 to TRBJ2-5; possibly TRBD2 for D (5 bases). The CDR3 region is CASTPDPGETQYF. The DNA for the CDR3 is TGTGCCAGTACCCCAGACCCGGGGGAGACCCAGTACTTC. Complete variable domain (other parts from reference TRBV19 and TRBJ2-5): DGGITQSPKYLFRKEGQNVTLSCEQNLNHDAMYWYRQDPGQGLRLIYYSQIVNDFQKGDIAEGYSVSREKKESFPLTVTSAQKNPTAFYLCASTPDPGETQYFGPGTRLLVL.